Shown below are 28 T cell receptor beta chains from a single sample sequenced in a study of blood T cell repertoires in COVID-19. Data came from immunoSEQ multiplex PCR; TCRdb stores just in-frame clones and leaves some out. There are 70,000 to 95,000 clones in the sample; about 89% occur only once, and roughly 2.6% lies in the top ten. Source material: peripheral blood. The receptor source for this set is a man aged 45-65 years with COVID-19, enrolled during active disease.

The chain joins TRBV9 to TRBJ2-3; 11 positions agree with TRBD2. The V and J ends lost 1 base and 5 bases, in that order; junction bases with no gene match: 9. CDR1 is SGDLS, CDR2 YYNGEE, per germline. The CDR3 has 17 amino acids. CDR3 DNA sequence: TGTGCCAGCAGCGTATGGGCGACTAGCGGGACGGGAGATACGCAGTATTTT. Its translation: CASSVWATSGTGDTQYF.

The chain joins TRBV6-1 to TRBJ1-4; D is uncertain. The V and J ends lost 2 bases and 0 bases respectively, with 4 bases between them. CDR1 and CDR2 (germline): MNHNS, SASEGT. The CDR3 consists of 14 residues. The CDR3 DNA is TGTGCCAGCAGTGAATCTCCAACTAATGAAAAACTGTTTTTT. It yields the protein CASSESPTNEKLFF.

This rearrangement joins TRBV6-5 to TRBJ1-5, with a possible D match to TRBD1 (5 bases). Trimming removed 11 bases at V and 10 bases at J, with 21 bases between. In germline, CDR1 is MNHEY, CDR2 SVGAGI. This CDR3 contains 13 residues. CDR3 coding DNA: TGTGCCGTGGGGGGATCCTACGGAAAACCCCAGCATTTT. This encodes CAVGGSYGKPQHF.

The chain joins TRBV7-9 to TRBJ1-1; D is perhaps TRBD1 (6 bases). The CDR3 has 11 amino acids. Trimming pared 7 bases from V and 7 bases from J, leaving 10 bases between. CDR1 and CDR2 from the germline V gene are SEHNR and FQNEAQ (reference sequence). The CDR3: CASTMDSEAFF. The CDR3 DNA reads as TGTGCCAGCACAATGGACAGTGAAGCTTTCTTT.

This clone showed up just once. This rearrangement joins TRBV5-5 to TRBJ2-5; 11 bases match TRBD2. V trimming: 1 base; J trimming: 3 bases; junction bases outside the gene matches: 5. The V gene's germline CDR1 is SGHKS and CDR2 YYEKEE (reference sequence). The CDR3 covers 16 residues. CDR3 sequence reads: CASSLLLAGGKETQYF. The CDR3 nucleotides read TGTGCCAGCAGCTTGCTCCTAGCGGGGGGTAAAGAGACCCAGTACTTC.

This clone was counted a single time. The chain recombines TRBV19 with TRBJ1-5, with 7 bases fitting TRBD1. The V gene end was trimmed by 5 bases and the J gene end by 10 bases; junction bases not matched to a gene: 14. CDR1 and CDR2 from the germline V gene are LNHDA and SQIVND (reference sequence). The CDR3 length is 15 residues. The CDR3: CASSPGTATTGPQHF. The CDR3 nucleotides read TGTGCCAGTAGTCCTGGGACAGCCACAACCGGCCCCCAGCATTTT.

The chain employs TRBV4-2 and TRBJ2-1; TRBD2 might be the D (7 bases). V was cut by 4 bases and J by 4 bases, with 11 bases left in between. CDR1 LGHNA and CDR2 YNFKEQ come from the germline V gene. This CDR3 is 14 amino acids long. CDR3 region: CASSPRGAYNEQFF. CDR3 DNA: TGTGCCAGCAGCCCTCGGGGGGCTTACAATGAGCAGTTCTTC.

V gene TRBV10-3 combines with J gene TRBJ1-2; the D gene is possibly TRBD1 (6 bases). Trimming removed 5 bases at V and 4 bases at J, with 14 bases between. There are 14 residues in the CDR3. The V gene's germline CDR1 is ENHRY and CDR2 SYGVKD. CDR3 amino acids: CAISSGERGYGYTF. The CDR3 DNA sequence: TGTGCCATCAGTTCAGGGGAGCGAGGCTATGGCTACACCTTC.

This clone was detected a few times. As DNA, the CDR3 is TGTGCCAGCAGCTATAGGTCGGGCTTAAGGAGGACTAATGAAAAACTGTTTTTT. Its protein product is CASSYRSGLRRTNEKLFF. The chain joins TRBV7-3 to TRBJ1-4; no definite D call. The germline V gene encodes CDR1 SGHTA and CDR2 FQGTGA. Trimming took off 4 bases at V and 2 bases at J, with 20 bases between the two ends. The CDR3 covers 18 residues. The full variable domain, completed using reference TRBV7-3 and TRBJ1-4, is GAGVSQTPSNKVTEKGKYVELRCDPISGHTALYWYRQSLGQGPEFLIYFQGTGAADDSGLPNDRFFAVRPEGSVSTLKIQRTERGDSAVYLCASSYRSGLRRTNEKLFFGSGTQLSVL.

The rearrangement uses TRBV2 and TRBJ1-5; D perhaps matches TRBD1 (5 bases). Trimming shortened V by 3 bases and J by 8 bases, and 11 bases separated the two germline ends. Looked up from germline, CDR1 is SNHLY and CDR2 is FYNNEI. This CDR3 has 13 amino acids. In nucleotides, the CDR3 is TGTGCCAGCAGTGATTCTGGGGGGGAGCCCCAGCATTTT. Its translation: CASSDSGGEPQHF.

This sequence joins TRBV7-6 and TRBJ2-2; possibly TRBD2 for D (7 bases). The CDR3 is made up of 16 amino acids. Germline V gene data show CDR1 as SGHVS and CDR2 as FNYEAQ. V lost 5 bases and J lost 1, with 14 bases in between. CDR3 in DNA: TGTGCCAGCAGCCTTCGGGGGGCCAGGAACACCGGGGAGCTGTTTTTT. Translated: CASSLRGARNTGELFF.

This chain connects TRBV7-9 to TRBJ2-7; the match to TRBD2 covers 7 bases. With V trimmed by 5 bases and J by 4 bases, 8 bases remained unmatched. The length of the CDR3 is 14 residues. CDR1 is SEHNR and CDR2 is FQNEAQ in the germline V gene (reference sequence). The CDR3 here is CASSGDELAYEQYF. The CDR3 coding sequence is TGTGCCAGCAGCGGGGACGAACTAGCGTACGAGCAGTACTTC.

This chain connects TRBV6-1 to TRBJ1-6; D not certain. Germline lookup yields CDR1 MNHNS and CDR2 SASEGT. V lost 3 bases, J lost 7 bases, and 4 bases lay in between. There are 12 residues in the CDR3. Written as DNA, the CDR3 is TGTGCCAGCAGTGACAGGAATTCACCCCTCCACTTT. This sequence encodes CASSDRNSPLHF.

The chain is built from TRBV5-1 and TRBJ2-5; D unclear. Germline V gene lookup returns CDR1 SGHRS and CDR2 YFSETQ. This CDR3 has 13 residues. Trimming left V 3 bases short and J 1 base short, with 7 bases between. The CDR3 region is CASSWAGQETQYF. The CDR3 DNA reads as TGCGCCAGCAGCTGGGCCGGCCAAGAGACCCAGTACTTC.

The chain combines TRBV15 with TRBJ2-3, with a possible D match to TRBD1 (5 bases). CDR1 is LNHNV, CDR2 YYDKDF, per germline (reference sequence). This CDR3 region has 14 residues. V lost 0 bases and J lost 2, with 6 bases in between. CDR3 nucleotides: TGTGCCACCAGCAGAGAGGGGCACACAGATACGCAGTATTTT. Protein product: CATSREGHTDTQYF.

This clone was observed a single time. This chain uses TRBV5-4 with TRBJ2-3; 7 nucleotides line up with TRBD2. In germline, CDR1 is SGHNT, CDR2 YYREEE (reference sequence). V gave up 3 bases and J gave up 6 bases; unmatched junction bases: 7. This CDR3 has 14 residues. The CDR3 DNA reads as TGTGCCAGCAGCTCCGGGACTAACAGGGATACGCAGTATTTT. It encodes CASSSGTNRDTQYF. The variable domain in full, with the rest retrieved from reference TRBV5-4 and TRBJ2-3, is ETGVTQSPTHLIKTRGQQVTLRCSSQSGHNTVSWYQQALGQGPQFIFQYYREEENGRGNFPPRFSGLQFPNYSSELNVNALELDDSALYLCASSSGTNRDTQYFGPGTRLTVL.

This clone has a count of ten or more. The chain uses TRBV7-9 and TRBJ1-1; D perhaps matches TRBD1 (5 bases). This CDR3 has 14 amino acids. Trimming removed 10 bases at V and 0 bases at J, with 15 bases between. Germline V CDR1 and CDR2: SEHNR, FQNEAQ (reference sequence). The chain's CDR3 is CATRRAEMNTEAFF. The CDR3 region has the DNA TGTGCCACCCGCAGGGCCGAGATGAACACTGAAGCTTTCTTT.

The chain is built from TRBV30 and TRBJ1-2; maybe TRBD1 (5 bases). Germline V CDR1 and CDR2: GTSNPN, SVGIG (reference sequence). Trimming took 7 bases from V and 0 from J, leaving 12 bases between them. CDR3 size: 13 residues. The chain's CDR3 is CASREETNYGYTF. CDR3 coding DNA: TGTGCCTCCAGGGAAGAAACTAACTATGGCTACACCTTC.

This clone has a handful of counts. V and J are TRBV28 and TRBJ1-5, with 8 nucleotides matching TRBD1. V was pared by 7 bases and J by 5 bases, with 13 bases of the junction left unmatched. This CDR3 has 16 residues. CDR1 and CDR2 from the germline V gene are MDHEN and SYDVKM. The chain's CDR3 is CASTIRSGQGYQPQHF. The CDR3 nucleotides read TGTGCCAGCACCATAAGATCCGGACAGGGTTATCAGCCCCAGCATTTT.

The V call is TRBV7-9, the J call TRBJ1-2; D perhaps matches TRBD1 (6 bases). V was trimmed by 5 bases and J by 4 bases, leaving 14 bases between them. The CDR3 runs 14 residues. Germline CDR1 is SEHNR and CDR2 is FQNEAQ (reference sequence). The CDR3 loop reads CASSPRGRGYGYTF. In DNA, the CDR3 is TGTGCCAGCAGCCCACGGGGCAGGGGCTATGGCTACACCTTC. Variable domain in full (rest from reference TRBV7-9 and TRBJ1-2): DTGVSQNPRHKITKRGQNVTFRCDPISEHNRLYWYRQTLGQGPEFLTYFQNEAQLEKSRLLSDRFSAERPKGSFSTLEIQRTEQGDSAMYLCASSPRGRGYGYTFGSGTRLTVV.

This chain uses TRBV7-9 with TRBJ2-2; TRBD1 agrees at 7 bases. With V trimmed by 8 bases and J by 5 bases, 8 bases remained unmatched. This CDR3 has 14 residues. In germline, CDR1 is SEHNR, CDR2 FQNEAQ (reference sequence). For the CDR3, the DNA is TGTGCCAGCCGCCGGGACAGAACAACCGGGGAGCTGTTTTTT. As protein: CASRRDRTTGELFF. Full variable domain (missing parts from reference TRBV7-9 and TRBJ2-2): DTGVSQNPRHKITKRGQNVTFRCDPISEHNRLYWYRQTLGQGPEFLTYFQNEAQLEKSRLLSDRFSAERPKGSFSTLEIQRTEQGDSAMYLCASRRDRTTGELFFGEGSRLTVL.

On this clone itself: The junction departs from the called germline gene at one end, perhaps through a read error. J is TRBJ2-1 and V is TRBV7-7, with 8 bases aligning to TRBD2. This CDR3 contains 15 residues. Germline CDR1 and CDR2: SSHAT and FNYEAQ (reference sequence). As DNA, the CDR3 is TGTGCTAGCAGCTTAGGTAGCGGGGCACCTAATGAGCAGTTCTTC. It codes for CASSLGSGAPNEQFF.

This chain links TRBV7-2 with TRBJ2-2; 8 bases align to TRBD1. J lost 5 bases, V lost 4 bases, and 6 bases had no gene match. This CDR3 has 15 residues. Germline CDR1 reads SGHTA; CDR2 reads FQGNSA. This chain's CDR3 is CASSSRDRPTGELFF. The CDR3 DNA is TGTGCCAGCAGCTCCCGGGACAGGCCAACCGGGGAGCTGTTTTTT.

As DNA, the CDR3 is TGTGCCAGCAGCCCAGGGAGGGTCATGAGCAGTAGCAATCAGCCCCAGCATTTT. Translation: CASSPGRVMSSSNQPQHF. The chain links TRBV7-9 to TRBJ1-5, with D perhaps matching TRBD1 (5 bases). Deletions cut 5 bases from V and 0 bases from J, with 20 bases between. Germline V lookup: CDR1 SEHNR, CDR2 FQNEAQ (reference sequence). This CDR3 is built from 18 residues.

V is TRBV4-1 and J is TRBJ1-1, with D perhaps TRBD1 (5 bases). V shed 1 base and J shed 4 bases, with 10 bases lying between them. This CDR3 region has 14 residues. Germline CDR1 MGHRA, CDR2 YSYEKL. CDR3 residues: CASSQVGGGTEAFF. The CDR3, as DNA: TGCGCCAGCAGCCAAGTCGGGGGTGGCACTGAAGCTTTCTTT.

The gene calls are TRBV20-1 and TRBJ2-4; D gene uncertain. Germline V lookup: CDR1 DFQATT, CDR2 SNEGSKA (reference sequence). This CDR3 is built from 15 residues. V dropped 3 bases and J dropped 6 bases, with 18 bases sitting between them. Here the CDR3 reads CSASNRRGLGNIQYF. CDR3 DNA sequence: TGCAGTGCTAGTAATAGGAGAGGATTGGGAAACATTCAGTACTTC.

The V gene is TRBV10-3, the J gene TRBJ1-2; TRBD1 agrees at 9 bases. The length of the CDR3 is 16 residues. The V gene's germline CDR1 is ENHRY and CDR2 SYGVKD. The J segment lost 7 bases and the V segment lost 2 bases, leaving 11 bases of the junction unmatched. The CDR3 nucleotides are TGTGCCATCAGTGAGGGTTCGGGACAGGGTGTAAGTGGCTACACCTTC. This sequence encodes CAISEGSGQGVSGYTF.

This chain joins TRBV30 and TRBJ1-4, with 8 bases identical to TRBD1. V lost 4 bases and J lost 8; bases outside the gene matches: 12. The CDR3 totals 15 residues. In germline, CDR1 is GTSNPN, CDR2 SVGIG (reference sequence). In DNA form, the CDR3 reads TGTGCCTGGACAATCAATGGACAGGGCTCGGAAAAACTGTTTTTT. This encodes CAWTINGQGSEKLFF.